Given below is one T cell receptor beta chain in context. Its antigen is unidentified. PCR primers comprised 60 Vbeta and 13 Jbeta primers. Generated by immunoSEQ multiplex PCR, the TCRdb table keeps only in-frame clones and is missing some. The profile shows about 150,000 clones, more than 60% of them singletons. This entry is derived from a study of cytomegalovirus exposure and HLA in healthy donors. Study results and caveats: Indistinguishable V segments, including TRBV6-2 and TRBV6-3, were excluded. An assumption of roughly uniform sequencing depth across donors underlay the presence/absence analyses. Follow-up analysis seemed to connect common viral pathogens with several of the most significant clusters identified. The authors enumerated some 160 TCR beta chains as linked to cytomegalovirus.

This CDR3 has 11 amino acids. Germline CDR1 is SQVTM and CDR2 is ANQGSEA. Trimming pared 5 bases from V and 6 bases from J, leaving 10 bases between. This clonotype was obtained from a man aged 18 to 29 in good health and CMV-seropositive. Source material: PBMCs. The chain is built from TRBV29-1 and TRBJ1-2; no clear D. The CDR3 nucleotides read TGCAGCGTTAAGCTTCCTGATGGCTACACCTTC. Its translation: CSVKLPDGYTF.